This record covers a single TCR beta chain. Its antigen is undetermined. Germline V lookup: CDR1 MGHDK, CDR2 SYGVNS. The CDR3 length is 17 residues. With V trimmed by 3 bases and J by 4 bases, 9 bases remained unmatched. This specimen belongs to a study of OX40 agonist ivuxolimab in advanced cancers. Across the whole study: Aged about 23 to 80 with a mean of approximately 57 years, they were around 85% male. Study-wide results and limits: At 0.1 to 3.0 mg/kg and by week 6, CD4+ and CD8+ T cells in the blood had expanded clonally.

Method: immunoSEQ multiplex PCR; TCRdb's copy keeps in-frame clones and lacks some. Here the sample spans about 79,000 clones, 85% to 95% being singletons. Individuals having autoimmune disease history or systemic immunosuppression were not enrolled. Samples were taken at baseline and on day 1 of cycles 4 and 7. The input for sequencing was CD4+ or CD8+ T cells sorted from blood, taken in a trial of the OX40 agonist ivuxolimab. The gene calls are TRBV25-1 and TRBJ2-3; 11 nucleotides agree with TRBD2. The source of this sequence is an adult with an advanced solid tumor such as melanoma, head and neck, liver or kidney cancer. CDR3 bases: TGTGCCAGCAGTGACCCTCCACTAGCGGGGGAATCAGATACGCAGTATTTT. Translating gives CASSDPPLAGESDTQYF.